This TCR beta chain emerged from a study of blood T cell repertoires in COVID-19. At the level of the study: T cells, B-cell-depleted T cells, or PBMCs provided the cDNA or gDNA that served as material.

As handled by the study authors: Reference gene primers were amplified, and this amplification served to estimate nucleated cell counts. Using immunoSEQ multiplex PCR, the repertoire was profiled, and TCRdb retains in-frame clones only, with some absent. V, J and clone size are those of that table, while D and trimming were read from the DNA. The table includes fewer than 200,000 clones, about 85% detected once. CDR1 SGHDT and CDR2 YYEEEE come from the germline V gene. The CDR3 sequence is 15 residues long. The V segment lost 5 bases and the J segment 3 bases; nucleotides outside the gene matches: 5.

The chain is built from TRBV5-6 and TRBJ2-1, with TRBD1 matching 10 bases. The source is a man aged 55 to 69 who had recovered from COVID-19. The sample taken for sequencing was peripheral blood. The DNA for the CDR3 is TGTGCCAGCAGTTCGGGACAGGGGAACTACAATGAGCAGTTCTTC. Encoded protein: CASSSGQGNYNEQFF.